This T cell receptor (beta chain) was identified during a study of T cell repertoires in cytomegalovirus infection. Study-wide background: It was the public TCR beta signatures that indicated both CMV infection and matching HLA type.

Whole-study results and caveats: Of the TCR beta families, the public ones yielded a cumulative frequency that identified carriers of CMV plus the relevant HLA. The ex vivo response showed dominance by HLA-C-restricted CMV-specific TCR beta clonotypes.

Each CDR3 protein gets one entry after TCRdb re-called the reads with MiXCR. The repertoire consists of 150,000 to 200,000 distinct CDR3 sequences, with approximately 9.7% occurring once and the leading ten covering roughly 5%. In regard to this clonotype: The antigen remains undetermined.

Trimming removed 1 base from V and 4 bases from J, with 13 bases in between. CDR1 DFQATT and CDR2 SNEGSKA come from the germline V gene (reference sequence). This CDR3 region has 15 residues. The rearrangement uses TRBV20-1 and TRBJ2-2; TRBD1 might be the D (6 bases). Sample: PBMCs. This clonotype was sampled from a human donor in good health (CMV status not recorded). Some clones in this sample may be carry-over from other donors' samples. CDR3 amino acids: CSARVPRGSTGELFF. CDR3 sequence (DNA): TGCAGTGCTAGAGTCCCCAGGGGTAGCACCGGGGAGCTGTTTTTT.